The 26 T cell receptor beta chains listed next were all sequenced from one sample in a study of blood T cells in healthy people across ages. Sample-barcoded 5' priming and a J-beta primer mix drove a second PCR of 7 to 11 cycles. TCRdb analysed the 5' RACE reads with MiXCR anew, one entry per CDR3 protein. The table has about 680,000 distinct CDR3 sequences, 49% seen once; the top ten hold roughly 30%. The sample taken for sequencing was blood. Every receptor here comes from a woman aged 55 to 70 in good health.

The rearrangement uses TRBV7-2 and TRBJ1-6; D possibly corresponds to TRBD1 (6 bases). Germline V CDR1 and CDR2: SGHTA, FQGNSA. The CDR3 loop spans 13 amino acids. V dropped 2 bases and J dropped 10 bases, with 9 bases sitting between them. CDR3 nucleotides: TGTGCCAGCAGCTTAAAAGGGGGATCACCCCTCCACTTT. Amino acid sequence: CASSLKGGSPLHF.

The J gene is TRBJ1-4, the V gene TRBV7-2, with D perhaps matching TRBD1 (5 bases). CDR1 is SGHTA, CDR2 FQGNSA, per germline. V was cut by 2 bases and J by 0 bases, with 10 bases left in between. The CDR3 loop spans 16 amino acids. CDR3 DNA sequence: TGTGCCAGCAGCTTACACCAGACAGCAACTAATGAAAAACTGTTTTTT. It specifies CASSLHQTATNEKLFF.

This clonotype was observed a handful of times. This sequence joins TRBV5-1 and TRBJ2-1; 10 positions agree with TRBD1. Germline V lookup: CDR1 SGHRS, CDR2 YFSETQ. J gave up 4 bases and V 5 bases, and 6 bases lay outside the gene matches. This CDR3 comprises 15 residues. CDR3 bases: TGCGCCAGCAGGATTGACAGGGGGCTTTACAATGAGCAGTTCTTC. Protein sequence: CASRIDRGLYNEQFF.

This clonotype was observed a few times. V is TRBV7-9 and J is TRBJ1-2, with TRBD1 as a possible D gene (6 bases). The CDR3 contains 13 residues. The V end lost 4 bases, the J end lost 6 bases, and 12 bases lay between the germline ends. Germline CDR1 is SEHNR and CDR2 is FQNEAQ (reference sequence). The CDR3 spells CASSSEGVDGYTF. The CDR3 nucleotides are TGTGCCAGCAGCTCAGAGGGGGTCGATGGCTACACCTTC.

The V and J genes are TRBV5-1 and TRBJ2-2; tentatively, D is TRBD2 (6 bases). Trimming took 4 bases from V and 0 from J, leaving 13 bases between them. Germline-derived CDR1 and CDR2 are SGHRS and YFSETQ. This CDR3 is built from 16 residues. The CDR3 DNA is TGCGCCAGCAGCACGGACTATCGGTCGAACACCGGGGAGCTGTTTTTT. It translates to CASSTDYRSNTGELFF.

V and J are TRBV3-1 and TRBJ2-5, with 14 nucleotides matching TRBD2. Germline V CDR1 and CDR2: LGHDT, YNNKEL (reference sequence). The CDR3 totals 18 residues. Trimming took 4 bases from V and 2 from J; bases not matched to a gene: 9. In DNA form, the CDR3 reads TGTGCCAGCAGCCCCGGACTAGCGGGAGGCCTAGAACAAGAGACCCAGTACTTC. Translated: CASSPGLAGGLEQETQYF.

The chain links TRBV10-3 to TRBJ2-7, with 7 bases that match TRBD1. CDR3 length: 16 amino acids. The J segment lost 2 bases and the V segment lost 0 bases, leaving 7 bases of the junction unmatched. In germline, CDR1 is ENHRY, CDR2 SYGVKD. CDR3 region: CAISESVGQGAYEQYF. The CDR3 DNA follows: TGTGCCATCAGTGAGTCGGTGGGGCAGGGGGCCTACGAGCAGTACTTC.

The CDR3 DNA is TGTGCCAGCAGCTTAGAATCGGGGTACTACAATGAGCAGTTCTTC. Its protein product is CASSLESGYYNEQFF. The chain has TRBV7-8 and TRBJ2-1, with D tentatively TRBD2 (5 bases). Trimming left V 1 base short and J 3 bases short, with 10 bases between. There are 15 residues in the CDR3. Germline V CDR1 and CDR2: SGHVS, FQNEAQ.

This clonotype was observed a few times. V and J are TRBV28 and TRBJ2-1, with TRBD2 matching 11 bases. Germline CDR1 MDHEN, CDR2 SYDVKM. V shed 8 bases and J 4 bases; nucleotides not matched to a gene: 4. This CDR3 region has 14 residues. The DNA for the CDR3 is TGTGCCAGCGTGGGGACTAGCGGATACAATGAGCAGTTCTTC. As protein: CASVGTSGYNEQFF.

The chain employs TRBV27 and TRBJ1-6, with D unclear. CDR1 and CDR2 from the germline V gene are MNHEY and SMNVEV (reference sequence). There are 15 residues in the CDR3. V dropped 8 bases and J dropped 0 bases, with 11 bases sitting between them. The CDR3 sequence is CASGAGSSYNSPLHF. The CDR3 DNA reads TGTGCCAGCGGCGCGGGGAGCTCCTATAATTCACCCCTCCACTTT.

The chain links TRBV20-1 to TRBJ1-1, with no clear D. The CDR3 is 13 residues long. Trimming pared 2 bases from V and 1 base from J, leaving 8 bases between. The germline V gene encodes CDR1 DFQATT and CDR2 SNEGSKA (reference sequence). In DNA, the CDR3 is TGCAGTGCTAGATCGTATCAGAACACTGAAGCTTTCTTT. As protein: CSARSYQNTEAFF.

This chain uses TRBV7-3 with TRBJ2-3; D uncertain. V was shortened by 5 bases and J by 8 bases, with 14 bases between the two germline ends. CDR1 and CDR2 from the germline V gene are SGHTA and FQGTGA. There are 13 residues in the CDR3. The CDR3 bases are TGTGCCAGCAGCCCAGATTCCAGGACTACGCAGTATTTT. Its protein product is CASSPDSRTTQYF. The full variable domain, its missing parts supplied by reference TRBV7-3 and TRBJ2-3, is GAGVSQTPSNKVTEKGKYVELRCDPISGHTALYWYRQSLGQGPEFLIYFQGTGAADDSGLPNDRFFAVRPEGSVSTLKIQRTERGDSAVYLCASSPDSRTTQYFGPGTRLTVL.

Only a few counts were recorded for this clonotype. The CDR3, as DNA: TGTGCCAGCAGCCCCCAGACAGGGACTAATGAAAAACTGTTTTTT. It yields the protein CASSPQTGTNEKLFF. The chain uses TRBV7-2 and TRBJ1-4; TRBD1 matches 7 bases. The CDR3 spans 15 residues. V dropped 5 bases and J dropped 2; count of bases not matched to a gene: 5. Germline V gene lookup returns CDR1 SGHTA and CDR2 FQGNSA.

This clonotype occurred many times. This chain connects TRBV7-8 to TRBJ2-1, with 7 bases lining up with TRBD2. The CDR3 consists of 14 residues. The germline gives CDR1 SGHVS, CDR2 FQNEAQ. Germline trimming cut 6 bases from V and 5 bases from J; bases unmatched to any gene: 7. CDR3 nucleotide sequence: TGTGCCAGCAGTGGCGGGAGTCGGGACAATGAGCAGTTCTTC. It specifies CASSGGSRDNEQFF. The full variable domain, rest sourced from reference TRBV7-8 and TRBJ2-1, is GAGVSQSPRYKVAKRGQDVALRCDPISGHVSLFWYQQALGQGPEFLTYFQNEAQLDKSGLPSDRFFAERPEGSVSTLKIQRTQQEDSAVYLCASSGGSRDNEQFFGPGTRLTVL.

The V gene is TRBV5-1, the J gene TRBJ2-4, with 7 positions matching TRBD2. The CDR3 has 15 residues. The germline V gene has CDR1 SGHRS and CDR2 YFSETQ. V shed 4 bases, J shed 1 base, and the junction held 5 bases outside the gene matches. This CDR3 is CASSLAEGAKNIQYF. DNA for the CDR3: TGCGCCAGCAGCCTAGCGGAGGGGGCCAAAAACATTCAGTACTTC.

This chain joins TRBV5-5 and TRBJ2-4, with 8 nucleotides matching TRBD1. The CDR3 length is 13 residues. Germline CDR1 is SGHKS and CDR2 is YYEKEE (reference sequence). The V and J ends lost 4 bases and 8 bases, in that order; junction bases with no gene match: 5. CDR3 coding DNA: TGTGCCAGCAGCCGGCCGGGACAGGACATTCAGTACTTC. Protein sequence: CASSRPGQDIQYF.

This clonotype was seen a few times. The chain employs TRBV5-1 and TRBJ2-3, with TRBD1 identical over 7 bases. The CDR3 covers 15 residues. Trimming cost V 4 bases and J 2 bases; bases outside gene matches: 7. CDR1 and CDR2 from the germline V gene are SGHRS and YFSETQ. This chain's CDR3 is CASSLEGQDTDTQYF. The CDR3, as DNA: TGCGCCAGCAGCCTGGAAGGACAGGACACAGATACGCAGTATTTT.

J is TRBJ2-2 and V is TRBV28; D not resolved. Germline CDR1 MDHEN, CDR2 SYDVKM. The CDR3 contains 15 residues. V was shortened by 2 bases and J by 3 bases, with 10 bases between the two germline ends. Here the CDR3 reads CASSLPRMDTGELFF. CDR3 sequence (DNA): TGTGCCAGCAGTTTACCCCGGATGGACACCGGGGAGCTGTTTTTT. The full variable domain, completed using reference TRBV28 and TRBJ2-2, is DVKVTQSSRYLVKRTGEKVFLECVQDMDHENMFWYRQDPGLGLRLIYFSYDVKMKEKGDIPEGYSVSREKKERFSLILESASTNQTSMYLCASSLPRMDTGELFFGEGSRLTVL.

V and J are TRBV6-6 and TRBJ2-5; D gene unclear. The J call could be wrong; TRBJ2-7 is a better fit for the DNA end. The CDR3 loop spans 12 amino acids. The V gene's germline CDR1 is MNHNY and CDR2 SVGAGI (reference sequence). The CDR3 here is CASSLARDEQYF. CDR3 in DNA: TGTGCCAGCAGCCTCGCTAGGGACGAGCAGTACTTC.

CDR3: CASSLLGTGPDGYTF. The CDR3 coding sequence is TGCGCCAGCAGCTTGTTGGGGACAGGGCCGGATGGCTACACCTTC. The chain uses TRBV5-1 and TRBJ1-2; TRBD1 aligns across 9 bases. This CDR3 is built from 15 residues. The V gene's germline CDR1 is SGHRS and CDR2 YFSETQ. V lost 1 base, J lost 6 bases, and 7 bases stayed unmatched.

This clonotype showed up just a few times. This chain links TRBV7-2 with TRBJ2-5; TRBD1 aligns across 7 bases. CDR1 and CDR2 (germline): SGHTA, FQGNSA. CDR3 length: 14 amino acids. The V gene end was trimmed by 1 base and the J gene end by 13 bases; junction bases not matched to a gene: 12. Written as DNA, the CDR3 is TGTGCCAGCAGCTTAGGAGGGGGCTTGTCCCCGTTGTACTTC. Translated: CASSLGGGLSPLYF.

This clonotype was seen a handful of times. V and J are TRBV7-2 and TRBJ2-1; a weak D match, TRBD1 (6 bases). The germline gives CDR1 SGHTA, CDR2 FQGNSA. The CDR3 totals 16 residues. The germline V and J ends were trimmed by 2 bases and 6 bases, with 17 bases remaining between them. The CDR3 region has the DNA TGTGCCAGCAGCTTAATCGGGCAGGGGAAAGCCAATGAGCAGTTCTTC. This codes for CASSLIGQGKANEQFF.

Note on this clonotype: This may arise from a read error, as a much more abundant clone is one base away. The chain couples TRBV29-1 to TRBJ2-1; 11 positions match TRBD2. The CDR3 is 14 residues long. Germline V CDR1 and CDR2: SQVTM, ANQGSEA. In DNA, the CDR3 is TGCAGCTCTAGCGGGAGGAACTCCAACAATGAGCAGTTCTTC. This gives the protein CSSSGRNSNNEQFF.

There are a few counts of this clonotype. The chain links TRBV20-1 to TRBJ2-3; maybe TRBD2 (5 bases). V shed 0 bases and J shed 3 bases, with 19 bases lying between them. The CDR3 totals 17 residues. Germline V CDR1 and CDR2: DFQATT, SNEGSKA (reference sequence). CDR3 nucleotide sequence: TGCAGTGCTAGAGATCCCGCTACCGGATCGGGGACAGATACGCAGTATTTT. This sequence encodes CSARDPATGSGTDTQYF.

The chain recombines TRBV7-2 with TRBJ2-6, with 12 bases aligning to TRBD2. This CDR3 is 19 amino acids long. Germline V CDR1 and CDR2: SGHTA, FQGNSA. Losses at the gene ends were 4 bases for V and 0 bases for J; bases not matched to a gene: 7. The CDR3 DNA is TGTGCCAGCAGCTCACGACTAGCGGGAGCGTCCTCTGGGGCCAACGTCCTGACTTTC. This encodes CASSSRLAGASSGANVLTF.

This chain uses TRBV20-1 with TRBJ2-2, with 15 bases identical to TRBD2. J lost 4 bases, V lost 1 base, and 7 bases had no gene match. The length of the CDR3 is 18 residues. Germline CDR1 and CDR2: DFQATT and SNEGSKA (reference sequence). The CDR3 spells CSARGSGLAGGGTGELFF. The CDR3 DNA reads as TGCAGTGCTAGAGGTTCCGGACTAGCGGGAGGGGGCACCGGGGAGCTGTTTTTT.